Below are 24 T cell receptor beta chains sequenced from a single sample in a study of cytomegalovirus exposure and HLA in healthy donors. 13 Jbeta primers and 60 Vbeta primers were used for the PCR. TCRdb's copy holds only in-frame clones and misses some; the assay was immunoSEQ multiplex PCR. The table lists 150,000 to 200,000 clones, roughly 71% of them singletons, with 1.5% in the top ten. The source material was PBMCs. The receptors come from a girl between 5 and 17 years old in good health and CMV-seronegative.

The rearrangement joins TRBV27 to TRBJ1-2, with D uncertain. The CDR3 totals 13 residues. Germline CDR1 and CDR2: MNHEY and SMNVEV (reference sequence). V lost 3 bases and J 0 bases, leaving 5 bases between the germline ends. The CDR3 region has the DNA TGTGCCAGCAGTTTTGCAGCTAACTATGGCTACACCTTC. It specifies CASSFAANYGYTF.

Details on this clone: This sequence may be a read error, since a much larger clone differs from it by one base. CDR3 DNA: TGTGCCAGCAGCCCGACAGGGAGCAATCAGCCCCAGCATTTT. This gives the protein CASSPTGSNQPQHF. This chain links TRBV9 with TRBJ1-5; TRBD1 agrees at 7 bases. The junction had 2 bases not matched to a gene; V was cut back by 4 bases and J by 1 base. This CDR3 has 14 residues. Germline V gene sequence: CDR1 SGDLS, CDR2 YYNGEE.

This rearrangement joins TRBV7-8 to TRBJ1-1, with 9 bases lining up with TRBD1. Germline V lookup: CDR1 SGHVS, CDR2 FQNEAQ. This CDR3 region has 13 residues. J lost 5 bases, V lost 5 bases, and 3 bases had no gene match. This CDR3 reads CASSIQGATEAFF. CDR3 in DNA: TGTGCCAGCAGCATACAGGGGGCAACTGAAGCTTTCTTT.

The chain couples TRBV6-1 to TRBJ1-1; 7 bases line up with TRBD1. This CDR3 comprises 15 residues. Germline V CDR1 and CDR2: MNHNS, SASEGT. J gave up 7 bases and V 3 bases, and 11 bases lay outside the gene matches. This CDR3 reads CASSDGTEHLGEAFF. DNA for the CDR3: TGTGCCAGCAGTGACGGGACAGAACATTTAGGTGAAGCTTTCTTT.

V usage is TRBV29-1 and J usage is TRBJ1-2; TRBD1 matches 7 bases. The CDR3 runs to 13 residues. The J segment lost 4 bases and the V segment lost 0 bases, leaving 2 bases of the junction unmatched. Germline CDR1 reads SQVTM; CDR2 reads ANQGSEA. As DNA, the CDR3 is TGCAGCGTTGAAGAGGGGGACAGCTATGGCTACACCTTC. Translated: CSVEEGDSYGYTF.

Here the CDR3 DNA reads TGTGCCAGCAGCACCCCTAGGCTAGGCTATGGCTACACCTTC. Translating gives CASSTPRLGYGYTF. This sequence joins TRBV27 and TRBJ1-2; D is unclear. The CDR3 contains 14 residues. V lost 6 bases, J lost 4 bases, and 15 bases lay in between. Germline V CDR1 and CDR2: MNHEY, SMNVEV (reference sequence).

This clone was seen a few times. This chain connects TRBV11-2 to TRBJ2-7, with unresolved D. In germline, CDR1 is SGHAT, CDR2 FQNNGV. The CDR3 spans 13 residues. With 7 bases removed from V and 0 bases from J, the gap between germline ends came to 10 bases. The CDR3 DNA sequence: TGTGCCAGCATGAAATGGAGCTCCTACGAGCAGTACTTC. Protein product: CASMKWSSYEQYF.

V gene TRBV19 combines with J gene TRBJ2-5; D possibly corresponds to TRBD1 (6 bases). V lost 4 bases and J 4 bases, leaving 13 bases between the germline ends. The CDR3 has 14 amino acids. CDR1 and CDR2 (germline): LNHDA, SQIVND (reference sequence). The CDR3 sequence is CASSTHRERETQYF. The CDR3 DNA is TGTGCCAGTAGTACTCACAGGGAGAGAGAGACCCAGTACTTC. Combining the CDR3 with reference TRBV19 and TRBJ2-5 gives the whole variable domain DGGITQSPKYLFRKEGQNVTLSCEQNLNHDAMYWYRQDPGQGLRLIYYSQIVNDFQKGDIAEGYSVSREKKESFPLTVTSAQKNPTAFYLCASSTHRERETQYFGPGTRLLVL.

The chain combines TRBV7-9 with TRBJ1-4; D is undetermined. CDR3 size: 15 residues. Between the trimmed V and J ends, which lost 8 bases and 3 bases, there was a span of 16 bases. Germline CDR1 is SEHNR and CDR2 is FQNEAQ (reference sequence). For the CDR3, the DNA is TGTGCCAGCGGATTTGGGAGGGTGGCTAATGAAAAACTGTTTTTT. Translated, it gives CASGFGRVANEKLFF.

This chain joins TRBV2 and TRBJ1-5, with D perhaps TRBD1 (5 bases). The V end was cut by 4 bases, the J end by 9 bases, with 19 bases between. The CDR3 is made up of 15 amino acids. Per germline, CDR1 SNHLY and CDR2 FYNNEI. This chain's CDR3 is CASSVPTGPAMPQHF. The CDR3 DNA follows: TGTGCCAGCAGTGTACCCACAGGCCCCGCAATGCCCCAGCATTTT.

The CDR3 here is CASSQGRTSGTDTQYF. CDR3 DNA: TGTGCCAGCAGCCAAGGCCGGACTAGCGGTACAGATACGCAGTATTTT. The chain is built from TRBV14 and TRBJ2-3, with 10 bases fitting TRBD2. Germline V gene sequence: CDR1 SGHDN, CDR2 FVKESK. V was clipped by 1 base and J by 3 bases; unmatched bases: 4. CDR3 length equals 16 residues.

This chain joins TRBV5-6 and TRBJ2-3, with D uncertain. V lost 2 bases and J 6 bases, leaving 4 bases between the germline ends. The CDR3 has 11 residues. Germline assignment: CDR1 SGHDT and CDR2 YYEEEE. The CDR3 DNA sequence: TGTGCCAGCAGCTTCGGGGATACGCAGTATTTT. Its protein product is CASSFGDTQYF.

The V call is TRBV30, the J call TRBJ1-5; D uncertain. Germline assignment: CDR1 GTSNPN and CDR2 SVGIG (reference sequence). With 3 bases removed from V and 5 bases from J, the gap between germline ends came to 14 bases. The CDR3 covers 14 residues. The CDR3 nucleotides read TGTGCCTGGAGCCAAATTCAAACTGATCAGCCCCAGCATTTT. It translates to CAWSQIQTDQPQHF.

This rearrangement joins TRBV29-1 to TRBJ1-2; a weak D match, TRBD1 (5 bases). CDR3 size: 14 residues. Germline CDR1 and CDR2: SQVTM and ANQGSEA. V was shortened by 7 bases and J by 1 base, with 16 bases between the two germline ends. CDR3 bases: TGCAGCGCATCACGGAATAGGGGTAACTATGGCTACACCTTC. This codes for CSASRNRGNYGYTF.

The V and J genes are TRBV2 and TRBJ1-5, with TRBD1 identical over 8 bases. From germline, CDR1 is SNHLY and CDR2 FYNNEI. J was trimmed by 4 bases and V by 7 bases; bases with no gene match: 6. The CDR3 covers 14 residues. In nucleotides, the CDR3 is TGTGCCAGCACCCAGGGGGCAGGGAATCAGCCCCAGCATTTT. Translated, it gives CASTQGAGNQPQHF.

CDR3 in amino acids: CAISDQTGANEKLFF. DNA of the CDR3: TGTGCCATCAGTGACCAGACCGGGGCTAATGAAAAACTGTTTTTT. The chain links TRBV10-3 to TRBJ1-4, with D unclear. This CDR3 region has 15 residues. Germline V CDR1 and CDR2: ENHRY, SYGVKD. Trimming took 3 bases from V and 3 from J, leaving 11 bases between them.

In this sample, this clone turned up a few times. The CDR3 nucleotides are TGCGCCAGCAGCTTGGATCTCTCTCTGAGGAACACTGAAGCTTTCTTT. It encodes CASSLDLSLRNTEAFF. The rearrangement joins TRBV5-1 to TRBJ1-1; D is unresolved. V was cut by 0 bases and J by 1 base, with 13 bases left in between. The germline CDR1 and CDR2 sequences are SGHRS and YFSETQ. The CDR3 is 16 amino acids.

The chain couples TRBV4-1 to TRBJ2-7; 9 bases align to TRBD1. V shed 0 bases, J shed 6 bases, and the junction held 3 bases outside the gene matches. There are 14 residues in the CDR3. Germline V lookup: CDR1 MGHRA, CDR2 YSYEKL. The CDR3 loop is CASSQENRGLEQYF. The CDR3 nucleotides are TGCGCCAGCAGCCAAGAGAACAGGGGGCTCGAGCAGTACTTC.

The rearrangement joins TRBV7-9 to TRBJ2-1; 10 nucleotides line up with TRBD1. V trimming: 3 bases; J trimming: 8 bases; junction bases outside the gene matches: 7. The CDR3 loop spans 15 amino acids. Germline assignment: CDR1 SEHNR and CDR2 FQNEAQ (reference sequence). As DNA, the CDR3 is TGTGCCAGCAGCTTTTTCGGGACAGGGGACTATGAGCAGTTCTTC. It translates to CASSFFGTGDYEQFF.

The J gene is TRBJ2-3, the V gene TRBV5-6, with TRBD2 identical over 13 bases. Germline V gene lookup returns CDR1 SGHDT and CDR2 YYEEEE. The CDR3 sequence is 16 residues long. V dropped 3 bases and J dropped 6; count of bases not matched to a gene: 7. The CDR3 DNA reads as TGTGCCAGCAGCTCCAGACTAGCGGGGGGTTGGGATACGCAGTATTTT. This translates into CASSSRLAGGWDTQYF.

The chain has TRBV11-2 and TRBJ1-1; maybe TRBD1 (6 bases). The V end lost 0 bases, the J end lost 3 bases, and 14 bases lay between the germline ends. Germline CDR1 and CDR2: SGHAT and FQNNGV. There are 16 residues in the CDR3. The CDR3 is CASSLEAGGTHTEAFF. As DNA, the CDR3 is TGTGCCAGCAGCTTAGAGGCGGGGGGCACTCACACTGAAGCTTTCTTT.

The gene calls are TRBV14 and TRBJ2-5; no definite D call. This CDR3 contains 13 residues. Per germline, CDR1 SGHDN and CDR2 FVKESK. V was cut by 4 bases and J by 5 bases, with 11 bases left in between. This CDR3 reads CASSLSTPETQYF. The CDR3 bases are TGTGCCAGCAGCCTATCTACGCCGGAGACCCAGTACTTC. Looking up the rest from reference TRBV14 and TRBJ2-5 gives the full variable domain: EAGVTQFPSHSVIEKGQTVTLRCDPISGHDNLYWYRRVMGKEIKFLLHFVKESKQDESGMPNNRFLAERTGGTYSTLKVQPAELEDSGVYFCASSLSTPETQYFGPGTRLLVL.

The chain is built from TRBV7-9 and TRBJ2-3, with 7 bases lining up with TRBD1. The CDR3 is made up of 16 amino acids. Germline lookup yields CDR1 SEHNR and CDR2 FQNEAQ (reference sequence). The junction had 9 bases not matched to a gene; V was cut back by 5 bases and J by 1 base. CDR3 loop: CASSLPRQGRTDTQYF. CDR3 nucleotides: TGTGCCAGCAGCCTCCCAAGACAGGGACGCACAGATACGCAGTATTTT.

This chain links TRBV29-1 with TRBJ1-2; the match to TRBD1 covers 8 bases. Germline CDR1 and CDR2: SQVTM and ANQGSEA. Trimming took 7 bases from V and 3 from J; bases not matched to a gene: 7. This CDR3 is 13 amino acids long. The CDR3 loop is CSASGQGDYGYTF. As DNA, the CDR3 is TGCAGCGCCTCCGGACAGGGTGACTATGGCTACACCTTC.